The 20 T cell receptor beta chains presented below share a single source sample, sequenced in a study of radiation and T cells in renal cell carcinoma (dated by TCRdb to 2018 to 2021). The protocol used for the library was the immunoSEQ multiplex PCR assay. Drawn from immuneACCESS, this table holds only the in-frame rearrangements with V and J called that TCRdb kept. Clones are partly lost; checked studies trace under half to an unresolved V gene and leave the rest unexplained. This sample is represented by 60,000 to 80,000 clones; roughly 82% of them were singletons. The ten largest account for about 6% of the sample. The time point label here, explained by the study, means: blood 2 weeks post-SBRT. What this sample's treatment or condition label stands for: 15 Gy SBRT to primary tumor, nephrectomy 4 weeks later. Here the sequenced sample was blood, taken from a patient whose treatment included radiotherapy and nephrectomy. The receptors come from a man in his 60s with renal cell carcinoma.

The chain is built from TRBV30 and TRBJ2-1, with 8 nucleotides matching TRBD2. This CDR3 is built from 13 residues. The V and J ends lost 4 bases and 15 bases, in that order; junction bases with no gene match: 14. Per germline, CDR1 GTSNPN and CDR2 SVGIG (reference sequence). The CDR3 coding sequence is TGTGCCTGGACCCAAGGGGGGCGGGAGGTGGCGTTCTTC. Its translation is CAWTQGGREVAFF.

This clone appeared a few times. The rearrangement links TRBV10-1 to TRBJ2-1; 13 bases are a match to TRBD2. The V and J ends lost 4 bases and 5 bases, in that order; junction bases with no gene match: 2. In germline, CDR1 is WNHNN, CDR2 SYGVQD (reference sequence). This CDR3 has 15 residues. The CDR3, as DNA: TGCGCCAGCAGTGGACTAGCGGGAGGTCACAATGAGCAGTTCTTC. This codes for CASSGLAGGHNEQFF.

This rearrangement joins TRBV18 to TRBJ1-1; no firm D call. Trimming pared 4 bases from V and 1 base from J, leaving 7 bases between. Per the germline V gene, CDR1 is KGHSH and CDR2 is LQKENI. The CDR3 extends over 13 amino acids. CDR3 DNA: TGTGCCAGCTCACGGGAAGGGAACACTGAAGCTTTCTTT. It translates to CASSREGNTEAFF.

This sequence joins TRBV6-5 and TRBJ2-1; a possible D gene is TRBD2 (6 bases). The CDR3 has 15 residues. Between the trimmed V and J ends, which lost 5 bases and 3 bases, there was a span of 14 bases. Germline V CDR1 and CDR2: MNHEY, SVGAGI. In DNA, the CDR3 is TGTGCCAGCAGTCCTCCGGGACTGGTCTACAATGAGCAGTTCTTC. Protein product: CASSPPGLVYNEQFF.

Only one count was recorded for this clone. The chain recombines TRBV27 with TRBJ2-2; TRBD2 is a possible D gene (5 bases). There are 14 residues in the CDR3. Germline V gene lookup returns CDR1 MNHEY and CDR2 SMNVEV (reference sequence). Trimming shortened V by 6 bases and J by 2 bases, and 10 bases separated the two germline ends. The CDR3 nucleotides read TGTGCCAGCAGACTAGGACTCAACACCGGGGAGCTGTTTTTT. It encodes CASRLGLNTGELFF.

The table lists this clone with a count of one. This chain connects TRBV9 to TRBJ1-3; tentatively, D is TRBD1 (6 bases). With 10 bases removed from V and 0 bases from J, the gap between germline ends came to 20 bases. Germline V gene data show CDR1 as SGDLS and CDR2 as YYNGEE. This CDR3 is 16 amino acids long. DNA of the CDR3: TGTGCCCTTACCTTCCTGGGACACGGCTCTGGAAACACCATATATTTT. Its translation is CALTFLGHGSGNTIYF.

Notes on this clone: Germline is not matched at one junction end, which may reflect a read error. This chain uses TRBV30 with TRBJ2-1, with 7 bases aligning to TRBD1. The CDR3 contains 13 residues. The germline gives CDR1 GTSNPN, CDR2 SVGIG (reference sequence). The CDR3 sequence: CAWSATGSVYNLF. The CDR3 DNA reads as TGTGCCTGGAGTGCGACAGGGTCCGTTTATAACCTCTTC. The whole variable domain, filled in from reference TRBV30 and TRBJ2-1, reads SQTIHQWPATLVQPVGSPLSLECTVEGTSNPNLYWYRQAAGRGLQLLFYSVGIGQISSEVPQNLSASRPQDRQFILSSKKLLLSDSGFYLCAWSATGSVYNLFGPGTRLTVL.

The chain recombines TRBV7-7 with TRBJ2-5; D is uncertain. The germline V and J ends were trimmed by 5 bases and 1 base, with 14 bases remaining between them. Germline V gene data show CDR1 as SSHAT and CDR2 as FNYEAQ (reference sequence). The CDR3 consists of 15 residues. The CDR3 DNA is TGTGCCAGCAGCCGAAATGGACCCAGCCAAGAGACCCAGTACTTC. Residues: CASSRNGPSQETQYF.

This sequence joins TRBV6-4 and TRBJ2-5; TRBD2 matches at 9 bases. Trimming removed 5 bases from V and 4 bases from J; junction bases left unmatched: 5. Germline loops: CDR1 MRHNA, CDR2 SNTAGT. The CDR3 sequence is 14 residues long. The CDR3 region is CASSLAGEGETQYF. CDR3 DNA: TGTGCCAGCAGTTTAGCGGGAGAGGGAGAGACCCAGTACTTC.

This chain links TRBV5-4 with TRBJ1-2; D ambiguous. Germline values: CDR1 SGHNT, CDR2 YYREEE (reference sequence). V gave up 0 bases and J gave up 4 bases, with 13 bases separating them. The CDR3 is made up of 15 amino acids. The CDR3 coding sequence is TGTGCCAGCAGCTTGGACGCGGGGAATGGCTATGGCTACACCTTC. Protein sequence: CASSLDAGNGYGYTF.

The chain employs TRBV19 and TRBJ2-1, with 11 bases aligning to TRBD2. J was trimmed by 4 bases and V by 8 bases; bases with no gene match: 4. CDR1 is LNHDA, CDR2 SQIVND, per germline (reference sequence). The CDR3 covers 14 residues. The CDR3 DNA follows: TGTGCCAGTGGGGGACTAGCGGATTACAATGAGCAGTTCTTC. It translates to CASGGLADYNEQFF.

This chain joins TRBV5-4 and TRBJ2-1; no clear D. This CDR3 is 14 amino acids long. With 4 bases removed from V and 7 bases from J, the gap between germline ends came to 15 bases. Germline CDR1 reads SGHNT; CDR2 reads YYREEE (reference sequence). CDR3 amino acids: CASSPRTTQNEQFF. The DNA for the CDR3 is TGTGCCAGCAGCCCCCGGACCACCCAGAATGAGCAGTTCTTC. The full variable domain, with the rest looked up from reference TRBV5-4 and TRBJ2-1, is ETGVTQSPTHLIKTRGQQVTLRCSSQSGHNTVSWYQQALGQGPQFIFQYYREEENGRGNFPPRFSGLQFPNYSSELNVNALELDDSALYLCASSPRTTQNEQFFGPGTRLTVL.

This clone occurred a few times. The rearrangement uses TRBV7-7 and TRBJ2-1; D perhaps matches TRBD2 (5 bases). This CDR3 is built from 15 residues. Germline CDR1 and CDR2: SSHAT and FNYEAQ (reference sequence). V gave up 5 bases and J gave up 1 base, with 12 bases separating them. Written as DNA, the CDR3 is TGTGCCAGCAGCCCACTAGGATCTTCCTACAATGAGCAGTTCTTC. This codes for CASSPLGSSYNEQFF.

This clone was picked up a small number of times. This chain joins TRBV4-1 and TRBJ1-2, with D hard to call. V was trimmed by 3 bases and J by 5 bases, leaving 13 bases between them. Per germline, CDR1 MGHRA and CDR2 YSYEKL. CDR3 length: 14 residues. The CDR3 region is CASSHPDGKYGYTF. In DNA form, the CDR3 reads TGCGCCAGCAGCCACCCGGACGGGAAATATGGCTACACCTTC.

The chain carries TRBV6-5 and TRBJ1-2; 10 bases map to TRBD1. Germline V lookup: CDR1 MNHEY, CDR2 SVGAGI. This CDR3 comprises 12 residues. The J segment lost 7 bases and the V segment lost 4 bases, leaving 0 bases of the junction unmatched. In nucleotides, the CDR3 is TGTGCCAGCAGTTGGACAGGGGGTGGCTACACCTTC. As protein: CASSWTGGGYTF.

The chain uses TRBV5-6 and TRBJ2-3; TRBD2 aligns across 12 bases. Trimming cost V 1 base and J 4 bases; bases outside gene matches: 7. Germline CDR1 SGHDT, CDR2 YYEEEE. The CDR3 runs 17 residues. The CDR3 DNA is TGTGCCAGCAGCTTGTATTCTAGCGGGAGGGCCTCAGATACGCAGTATTTT. Protein: CASSLYSSGRASDTQYF.

V usage is TRBV2 and J usage is TRBJ2-7, with TRBD2 as a possible D gene (6 bases). Germline V gene lookup returns CDR1 SNHLY and CDR2 FYNNEI. Trimming stripped 11 bases from V and 3 bases from J, with 17 bases between. This CDR3 has 13 amino acids. In DNA form, the CDR3 reads TGTGCCTCGCAGCGGGCCCAAATCTACGAGCAGTACTTC. This gives the protein CASQRAQIYEQYF.

The chain carries TRBV2 and TRBJ2-2; D not certain. The germline V gene encodes CDR1 SNHLY and CDR2 FYNNEI. The length of the CDR3 is 15 residues. Trimming took off 3 bases at V and 0 bases at J, with 8 bases between the two ends. CDR3 sequence reads: CASSELAPNTGELFF. CDR3 DNA sequence: TGTGCCAGCAGTGAGCTGGCCCCGAACACCGGGGAGCTGTTTTTT.

This chain joins TRBV4-1 and TRBJ1-1; TRBD1 matches 7 bases. The V segment lost 3 bases and the J segment 11 bases; nucleotides outside the gene matches: 6. The germline CDR1 and CDR2 sequences are MGHRA and YSYEKL. The CDR3 sequence is 12 residues long. This CDR3 is CASSQVQGRAFF. Written as DNA, the CDR3 is TGCGCCAGCAGCCAGGTACAGGGGCGGGCTTTCTTT.

This clone occurred once. This chain joins TRBV18 and TRBJ1-4; no clear D. The CDR3 totals 16 residues. V lost 3 bases, J lost 0 bases, and 11 bases lay in between. Germline CDR1 and CDR2: KGHSH and LQKENI. The CDR3 protein is CASSPRQATTNEKLFF. The CDR3 DNA reads as TGTGCCAGCTCACCCCGCCAGGCGACAACTAATGAAAAACTGTTTTTT.